The T cell receptor beta chain described here comes from a study of PD-L1 blockade in urothelial cancer. Background on the study: Male sex and bladder-origin urothelial cancer were recorded for about 90% of the 29 patients. Across blood samples, T cells had a median count of 141,255.

Per the germline V gene, CDR1 is MNHEY and CDR2 is SMNVEV (reference sequence). This CDR3 contains 12 residues. Clones were sequenced by immunoSEQ multiplex PCR, and TCRdb holds only the in-frame ones, with some missing. The table lists roughly 100,000 clones, around four fifths of them singletons, with 8.4% in the top ten. Time point: peripheral blood 6 weeks after treatment start. Between 1 and 8 samples, pretreatment and on-treatment, were given by each patient. The material was PBMCs, obtained around atezolizumab (anti-PD-L1) treatment. This chain joins TRBV27 and TRBJ2-3, with a possible D match to TRBD1 (8 bases). This TCR was sampled from a man aged 65 to 79 with urothelial cancer. CDR3 in DNA: TGTGCAGTAGGACAGGGAGGGGGCACGCAGTATTTT. Its translation is CAVGQGGGTQYF.